Following are 3 T cell receptor beta chains from one sample sequenced in a study of shared T cell receptors in the human thymus. Profiled with immunoSEQ multiplex PCR; TCRdb holds only in-frame clones, not every one. This table has more than 550,000 clones, over 75% appearing once. This same sample was also part of a study on human thymus T cells.

The sequenced sample consisted of thymocytes. These receptors originate from a girl under two years old with a congenital heart defect.

This clone occurred a few times. The gene calls are TRBV7-2 and TRBJ2-2, with 8 bases fitting TRBD1. This CDR3 has 16 residues. V gave up 7 bases and J gave up 3 bases; unmatched junction bases: 10. The germline V gene has CDR1 SGHTA and CDR2 FQGNSA. CDR3 region: CASTPFGTGDTGELFF. CDR3 coding DNA: TGTGCCAGCACTCCATTCGGGACAGGAGACACCGGGGAGCTGTTTTTT.

The count of this clone is one. The V and J genes are TRBV6-5 and TRBJ2-7; 7 nucleotides align to TRBD1. After removal of 2 bases from V and 2 bases from J, the junction contained 6 bases not matched to a gene. Germline V CDR1 and CDR2: MNHEY, SVGAGI. This CDR3 is 15 amino acids long. CDR3 sequence reads: CASSYEGATPYEQYF. CDR3 DNA sequence: TGTGCCAGCAGTTACGAGGGGGCCACACCCTACGAGCAGTACTTC.

The chain is built from TRBV6-5 and TRBJ1-6, with 7 nucleotides matching TRBD1. Germline CDR1 reads MNHEY; CDR2 reads SVGAGI. This CDR3 is 14 amino acids long. J was trimmed by 7 bases and V by 10 bases; bases with no gene match: 10. The CDR3 here is CATATGDKNSPLHF. The CDR3 coding sequence is TGTGCCACCGCAACAGGGGACAAAAATTCACCCCTCCACTTT.